This TCR beta chain is from a study of OX40 agonist ivuxolimab in advanced cancers. The V and J ends lost 4 bases and 3 bases respectively, with 12 bases between them. Germline CDR1 and CDR2: GTSNPN and SVGIG (reference sequence). The CDR3 extends over 13 amino acids. Generated by immunoSEQ multiplex PCR, the TCRdb table keeps only in-frame clones and is missing some. The table lists tens of thousands of clones, around nine tenths of them singletons, with around 0.7% in the top ten. The receptor was derived from an adult with an advanced solid tumor such as melanoma, head and neck, liver or kidney cancer. The specimen was CD4+ or CD8+ T cells sorted from blood, collected in a trial of the OX40 agonist ivuxolimab. V usage is TRBV30 and J usage is TRBJ1-1; a possible D gene is TRBD1 (6 bases). CDR3 loop: CAWIGQLDTEAFF. CDR3 DNA: TGTGCCTGGATCGGACAGCTCGACACTGAAGCTTTCTTT.